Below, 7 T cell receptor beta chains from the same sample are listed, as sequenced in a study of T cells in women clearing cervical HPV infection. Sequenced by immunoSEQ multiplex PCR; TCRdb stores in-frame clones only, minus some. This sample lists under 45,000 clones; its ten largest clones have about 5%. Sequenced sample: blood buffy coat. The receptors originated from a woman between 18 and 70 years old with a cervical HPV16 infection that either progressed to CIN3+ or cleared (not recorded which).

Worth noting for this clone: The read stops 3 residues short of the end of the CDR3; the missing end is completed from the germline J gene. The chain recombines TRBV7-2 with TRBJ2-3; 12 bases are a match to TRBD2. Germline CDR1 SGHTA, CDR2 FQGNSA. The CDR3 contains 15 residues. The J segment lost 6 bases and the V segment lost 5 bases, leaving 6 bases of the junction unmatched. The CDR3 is CASSTLAGGLDTQYF. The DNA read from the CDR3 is TGTGCCAGCAGCACACTAGCGGGGGGCCTGGATACG.

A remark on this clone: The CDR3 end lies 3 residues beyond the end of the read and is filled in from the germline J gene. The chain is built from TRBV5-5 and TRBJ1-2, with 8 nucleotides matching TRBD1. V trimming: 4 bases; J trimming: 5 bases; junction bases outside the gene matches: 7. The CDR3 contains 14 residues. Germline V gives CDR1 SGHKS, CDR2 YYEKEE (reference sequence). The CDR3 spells CASSGGTGIYGYTF. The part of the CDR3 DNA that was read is TGTGCCAGCAGCGGGGGGACAGGAATATATGGC.

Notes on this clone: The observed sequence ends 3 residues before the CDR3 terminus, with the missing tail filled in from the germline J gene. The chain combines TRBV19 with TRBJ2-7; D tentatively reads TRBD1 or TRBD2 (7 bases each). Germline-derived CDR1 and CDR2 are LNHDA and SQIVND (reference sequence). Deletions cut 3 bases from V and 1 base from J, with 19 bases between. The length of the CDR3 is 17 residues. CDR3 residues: CASSIDGGRGQSYEQYF. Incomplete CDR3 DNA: TGTGCCAGTAGTATTGACGGTGGGAGGGGACAGTCCTACGAG.

The CDR3 loop reads CASSGGTSQETQYF. The covered CDR3 bases are TGTGCCAGCAGTGGAGGGACTAGCCAAGAGACC. V is TRBV2 and J is TRBJ2-5; the match to TRBD2 covers 8 bases. The CDR3 end falls 3 residues outside the read, so it is completed with the germline J gene. Germline trimming cut 4 bases from V and 1 base from J; bases unmatched to any gene: 2. CDR1 SNHLY and CDR2 FYNNEI come from the germline V gene. The CDR3 consists of 14 residues.

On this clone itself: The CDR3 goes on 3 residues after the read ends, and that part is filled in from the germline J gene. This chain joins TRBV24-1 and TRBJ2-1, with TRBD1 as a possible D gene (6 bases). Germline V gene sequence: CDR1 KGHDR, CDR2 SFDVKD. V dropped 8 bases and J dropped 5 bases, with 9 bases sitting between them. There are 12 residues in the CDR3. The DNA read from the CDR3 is TGTGCCACCACAGGACAGAACAATGAG. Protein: CATTGQNNE. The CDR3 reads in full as CATTGQNNEQFF.

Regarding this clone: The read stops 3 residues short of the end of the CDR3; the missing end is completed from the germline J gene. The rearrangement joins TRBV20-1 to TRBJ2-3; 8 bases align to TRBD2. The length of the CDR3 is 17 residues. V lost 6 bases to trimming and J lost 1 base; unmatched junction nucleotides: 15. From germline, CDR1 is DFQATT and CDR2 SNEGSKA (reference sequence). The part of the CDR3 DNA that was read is TGCAGTGCCTCCGGGAGGGCGGGGGGACCTCGCACAGATACG. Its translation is CSASGRAGGPRTDT. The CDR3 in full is CSASGRAGGPRTDTQYF.

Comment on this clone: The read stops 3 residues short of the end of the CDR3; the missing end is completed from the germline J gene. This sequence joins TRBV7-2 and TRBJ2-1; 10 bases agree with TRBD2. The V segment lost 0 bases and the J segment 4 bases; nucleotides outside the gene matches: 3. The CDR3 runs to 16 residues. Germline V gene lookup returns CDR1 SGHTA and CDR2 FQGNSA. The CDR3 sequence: CASSLAPGLAYNEQFF. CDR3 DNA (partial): TGTGCCAGCAGCTTAGCGCCGGGACTAGCGTACAATGAG.